This T cell receptor (beta chain) was identified in a study of cytomegalovirus exposure and HLA in healthy donors. As to this clone: Antigen unknown.

In the PCR, 60 Vbeta and 13 Jbeta primers were used. Profiling relied on immunoSEQ multiplex PCR, and the TCRdb table lists in-frame clones only, not all of them. The data show about 110,000 clones, around 75% seen once. Study results and caveats: It was taken for granted in presence/absence analyses that sequencing depth across donors was roughly uniform.

The germline V and J ends were trimmed by 5 bases and 1 base, with 11 bases remaining between them. CDR1 SGHTA and CDR2 FQGNSA come from the germline V gene. This CDR3 contains 14 residues. The sequence was collected from a man aged 35 to 55 in good health and CMV-seronegative. This rearrangement joins TRBV7-2 to TRBJ1-1, with no clear D. Sequencing input: PBMCs. The DNA of the CDR3 is TGTGCCAGCAGCCGATCAGGCGCGAACACTGAAGCTTTCTTT. It yields the protein CASSRSGANTEAFF.